This T cell receptor beta chain was recovered during a study of blood T cell repertoires in COVID-19. Across the whole study: T cells, B-cell-depleted T cells, or PBMCs provided the cDNA or gDNA that served as material.

How the authors handled the data: By means of reference gene primer amplification, nucleated cell counts were estimated. Profiling relied on immunoSEQ multiplex PCR, and the TCRdb table lists in-frame clones only, not all of them. From that table come the V and J calls and clone size; the DNA was used to work out D and trimming. Here the sample spans about 100,000 clones, 70% to 90% being singletons. The CDR3 runs 17 residues. Deletions cut 5 bases from V and 1 base from J, with 18 bases between. Germline V gene data show CDR1 as LGHNT and CDR2 as FRNRAP. V is TRBV12-5 and J is TRBJ2-1, with D possibly being TRBD2 (5 bases). The sequence derives from a human donor in a cohort sampled during active COVID-19. The sequenced sample consisted of peripheral blood. The DNA of the CDR3 is TGTGCTAGTGGTCCCCTTTACTCGGGAACATCCTACAATGAGCAGTTCTTC. Its protein is CASGPLYSGTSYNEQFF. The whole variable domain, remainder taken from reference TRBV12-5 and TRBJ2-1, is DARVTQTPRHKVTEMGQEVTMRCQPILGHNTVFWYRQTMMQGLELLAYFRNRAPLDDSGMPKDRFSAEMPDATLATLKIQPSEPRDSAVYFCASGPLYSGTSYNEQFFGPGTRLTVL.